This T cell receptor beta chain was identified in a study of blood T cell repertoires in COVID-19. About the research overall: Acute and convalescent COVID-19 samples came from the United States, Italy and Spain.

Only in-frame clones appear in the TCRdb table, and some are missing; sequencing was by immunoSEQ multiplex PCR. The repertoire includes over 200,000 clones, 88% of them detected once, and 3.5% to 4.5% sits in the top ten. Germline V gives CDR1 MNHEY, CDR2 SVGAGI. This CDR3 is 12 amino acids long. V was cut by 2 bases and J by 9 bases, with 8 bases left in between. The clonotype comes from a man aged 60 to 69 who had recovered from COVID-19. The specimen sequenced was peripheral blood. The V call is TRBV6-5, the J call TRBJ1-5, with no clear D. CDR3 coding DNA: TGTGCCAGCAGTTACCCTCGGGGGCCCCAGCATTTT. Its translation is CASSYPRGPQHF.